A single sample gave rise to the 14 T cell receptor beta chains below, sequenced in a study of blood T cell repertoires in COVID-19. Some clones are missing from TCRdb's copy, which holds only in-frame ones; the method was immunoSEQ multiplex PCR. In the table there are some 320,000 clones, around 87% of which are singletons. The sequenced material came from PBMCs or T cells enriched from blood (not recorded which). All receptors come from a woman aged 25 to 39 who had recovered from COVID-19.

The chain joins TRBV7-8 to TRBJ1-1; TRBD1 aligns across 9 bases. J lost 10 bases, V lost 5 bases, and 8 bases had no gene match. From germline, CDR1 is SGHVS and CDR2 FQNEAQ. The CDR3 contains 13 residues. The CDR3 DNA reads TGTGCCAGCAGCCGGACAGGGGCTATGGGAGCTTTCTTT. The encoded protein is CASSRTGAMGAFF.

The rearrangement joins TRBV3-1 (or the pseudogene TRBV3-2) to TRBJ1-2; TRBD1 might be the D (5 bases). CDR1 and CDR2 (germline): LGHDT, YNNKEL (reference sequence). Trimming stripped 8 bases from V and 2 bases from J, with 15 bases between. The CDR3 runs 14 residues. The CDR3 bases are TGTGCCAGCGCCGAGACAGCCCAAAACTATGGCTACACCTTC. As protein: CASAETAQNYGYTF.

This clone is a singleton in its sample. The chain joins TRBV19 to TRBJ2-5, with TRBD2 as a possible D gene (5 bases). This CDR3 contains 13 residues. Trimming took off 5 bases at V and 0 bases at J, with 7 bases between the two ends. The V gene's germline CDR1 is LNHDA and CDR2 SQIVND (reference sequence). CDR3 nucleotides: TGTGCCAGTAGTGGGGAGTACCAAGAGACCCAGTACTTC. Translated, it gives CASSGEYQETQYF.

The rearrangement links TRBV19 to TRBJ2-3; 8 nucleotides match TRBD1. In germline, CDR1 is LNHDA, CDR2 SQIVND (reference sequence). CDR3 length: 16 residues. After removal of 5 bases from V and 4 bases from J, the junction contained 11 bases not matched to a gene. The CDR3 is CASSPPGTGNSDTQYF. CDR3 coding DNA: TGTGCCAGTAGTCCCCCCGGGACAGGTAACTCAGATACGCAGTATTTT.

The V gene is TRBV9, the J gene TRBJ1-4; D not certain. The CDR3 is 14 residues long. Germline V gives CDR1 SGDLS, CDR2 YYNGEE. The ends were cut back, 4 bases at V and 8 bases at J, with 15 bases in the middle. The CDR3 bases are TGTGCCAGCAGCCCCGGGAGTCGGATCGAAAAACTGTTTTTT. Translation gives CASSPGSRIEKLFF.

The V and J genes are TRBV11-2 and TRBJ1-2, with a weak D call TRBD1 (6 bases). CDR1 is SGHAT and CDR2 is FQNNGV in the germline V gene. V was trimmed by 4 bases and J by 1 base, leaving 10 bases between them. The CDR3 sequence is 14 residues long. CDR3 amino acids: CASSSGHNNYGYTF. The CDR3 DNA reads TGTGCCAGCAGCTCGGGACACAATAACTATGGCTACACCTTC.

The J gene is TRBJ1-5, the V gene TRBV2; the D gene is possibly TRBD1 (6 bases). V lost 4 bases, J lost 1 base, and 17 bases lay in between. Germline assignment: CDR1 SNHLY and CDR2 FYNNEI. The CDR3 is made up of 17 amino acids. CDR3 bases: TGTGCCAGCAGTGGGGCGGGGGGGCCGCAAAGCAATCAGCCCCAGCATTTT. Its translation: CASSGAGGPQSNQPQHF.

The chain recombines TRBV6-6 with TRBJ2-3, with D possibly TRBD1 on 6 matching bases. The CDR3 is made up of 16 amino acids. Trimming cost V 2 bases and J 7 bases, with 19 bases left between them. CDR1 and CDR2 (germline): MNHNY, SVGAGI (reference sequence). The CDR3: CASSYVQYIGGHTQYF. The CDR3 DNA follows: TGTGCCAGCAGTTACGTTCAGTACATAGGGGGTCATACGCAGTATTTT.

The chain links TRBV30 to TRBJ1-2; 7 bases are a match to TRBD1. Germline lookup yields CDR1 GTSNPN and CDR2 SVGIG (reference sequence). This CDR3 region has 13 residues. J lost 4 bases, V lost 2 bases, and 4 bases had no gene match. CDR3 sequence: CAWSRGQAYGYTF. The CDR3 DNA is TGTGCCTGGAGTAGGGGGCAGGCCTATGGCTACACCTTC.

This clone has just one count. The genes are TRBV7-6 and TRBJ2-3; 11 positions match TRBD2. The CDR3 consists of 17 residues. Germline V gene sequence: CDR1 SGHVS, CDR2 FNYEAQ. The V and J ends lost 0 bases and 2 bases, in that order; junction bases with no gene match: 4. CDR3 in amino acids: CASSLAIAGGATDTQYF. CDR3 bases: TGTGCCAGCAGCTTAGCCATAGCGGGGGGGGCCACAGATACGCAGTATTTT. Filled out from reference TRBV7-6 and TRBJ2-3, the complete variable domain reads GAGVSQSPRYKVTKRGQDVALRCDPISGHVSLYWYRQALGQGPEFLTYFNYEAQQDKSGLPNDRFSAERPEGSISTLTIQRTEQRDSAMYRCASSLAIAGGATDTQYFGPGTRLTVL.

This clone was counted only a few times. The chain has TRBV3-1 (or the pseudogene TRBV3-2) and TRBJ2-7, with D perhaps TRBD2 (6 bases). CDR1 and CDR2 (germline): LGHDT, YNNKEL (reference sequence). V was shortened by 4 bases and J by 7 bases, with 26 bases between the two germline ends. This CDR3 is 17 amino acids long. The chain's CDR3 is CASSPTYGGKQPGEQYF. The CDR3, as DNA: TGTGCCAGCAGCCCAACTTATGGAGGGAAACAGCCGGGAGAGCAGTACTTC.

This sequence joins TRBV5-6 and TRBJ2-7; no reliable D call. The CDR3 covers 12 residues. Deletions cut 4 bases from V and 0 bases from J, with 5 bases between. The germline CDR1 and CDR2 sequences are SGHDT and YYEEEE. The CDR3, as DNA: TGTGCCAGCAGCCCGAGCTCCTACGAGCAGTACTTC. It translates to CASSPSSYEQYF.

The gene calls are TRBV28 and TRBJ1-5; D is possibly TRBD1 (6 bases). This CDR3 is 11 amino acids long. CDR1 and CDR2 from the germline V gene are MDHEN and SYDVKM. V lost 6 bases and J 6 bases, leaving 6 bases between the germline ends. This CDR3 reads CASRGGQPQHF. The CDR3 bases are TGTGCCAGCAGAGGGGGTCAGCCCCAGCATTTT.

The rearrangement joins TRBV18 to TRBJ2-2; tentative D call: TRBD2 (6 bases). CDR3 length: 17 amino acids. CDR1 is KGHSH, CDR2 LQKENI, per germline. V was shortened by 2 bases and J by 7 bases, with 20 bases between the two germline ends. CDR3: CASSPAIAASLSGELFF. Written as DNA, the CDR3 is TGTGCCAGCTCACCAGCAATAGCGGCGAGTCTGAGCGGGGAGCTGTTTTTT.